These 11 T cell receptor beta chains originate from one sample sequenced in a study of early T cells in non-severe SARS-CoV-2 infection. TCRdb reanalysed the 5' RACE reads using MiXCR and keeps one entry per CDR3 protein. Of roughly 55,000 distinct CDR3 sequences listed, approximately 10% were seen once; the top ten hold roughly a tenth. Specimen: whole blood. The source of these receptors is an adult who was a healthcare worker with PCR-confirmed SARS-CoV-2 infection or an uninfected control (not recorded which).

J is TRBJ2-5 and V is TRBV7-3; D possibly uses TRBD1 or TRBD2 (7 bases each). V was pared by 3 bases and J by 9 bases, with 14 bases between. The CDR3 runs 13 residues. Per germline, CDR1 SGHTA and CDR2 FQGTGA. The chain's CDR3 is CASSFGRGGAQYF. The CDR3 nucleotides read TGTGCCAGCAGCTTCGGCAGGGGGGGAGCCCAGTACTTC. Complete variable domain (other parts from reference TRBV7-3 and TRBJ2-5): GAGVSQTPSNKVTEKGKYVELRCDPISGHTALYWYRQSLGQGPEFLIYFQGTGAADDSGLPNDRFFAVRPEGSVSTLKIQRTERGDSAVYLCASSFGRGGAQYFGPGTRLLVL.

This chain uses TRBV27 with TRBJ1-3, with D possibly matching TRBD1 (5 bases). The CDR3 covers 14 residues. Germline lookup yields CDR1 MNHEY and CDR2 SMNVEV (reference sequence). V lost 8 bases, J lost 0 bases, and 11 bases lay in between. The CDR3 DNA is TGTGCCAGCGGCGGGACGGTCTCTGGAAACACCATATATTTT. It specifies CASGGTVSGNTIYF.

The chain uses TRBV27 and TRBJ2-7; D could derive from TRBD1 or TRBD2 (6 bases each). V shed 2 bases and J shed 3 bases, with 11 bases lying between them. The CDR3 loop spans 14 amino acids. Germline CDR1 MNHEY, CDR2 SMNVEV (reference sequence). The CDR3 DNA follows: TGTGCCAGCAGTTTAGGGGGGCGATACTACGAGCAGTACTTC. Its translation: CASSLGGRYYEQYF.

The V and J genes are TRBV30 and TRBJ2-1; maybe TRBD2 (6 bases). The CDR3 is made up of 15 amino acids. The V gene lost 2 bases and the J gene lost 8 bases, with 19 bases spanning the gap. Germline CDR1 is GTSNPN and CDR2 is SVGIG (reference sequence). In DNA form, the CDR3 reads TGTGCCTGGAGTTCCGGCGCCGGGAGTTTCGATGAGCAGTTCTTC. This encodes CAWSSGAGSFDEQFF.

This clonotype was seen ten or more times. The J gene is TRBJ2-7, the V gene TRBV6-5; tentative D call: TRBD1 (5 bases). The CDR3 sequence is 11 residues long. Germline CDR1 and CDR2: MNHEY and SVGAGI. The germline V and J ends were trimmed by 7 bases and 2 bases, with 6 bases remaining between them. This CDR3 is CASTGPYEQYF. CDR3 nucleotide sequence: TGTGCCAGCACAGGGCCCTACGAGCAGTACTTC.

This clonotype was observed at least ten times. V gene TRBV19 combines with J gene TRBJ2-2, with D perhaps TRBD1 (5 bases). Germline lookup yields CDR1 LNHDA and CDR2 SQIVND (reference sequence). This CDR3 is built from 15 residues. V was pared by 1 base and J by 3 bases, with 9 bases between. This CDR3 reads CASSIGRVDTGELFF. The CDR3 coding sequence is TGTGCCAGTAGTATAGGCAGGGTGGACACCGGGGAGCTGTTTTTT.

This clonotype was found a few times. CDR3 residues: CASSQEGQYYGYTF. In nucleotides, the CDR3 is TGTGCCAGCAGCCAAGAGGGGCAGTACTATGGCTACACCTTC. The gene calls are TRBV4-2 and TRBJ1-2; D possibly corresponds to TRBD1 (5 bases). The CDR3 runs 14 residues. The ends were cut back, 0 bases at V and 3 bases at J, with 8 bases in the middle. The germline gives CDR1 LGHNA, CDR2 YNFKEQ.

This clonotype has a handful of counts. This rearrangement joins TRBV7-3 to TRBJ2-1; 8 nucleotides align to TRBD2. There are 16 residues in the CDR3. CDR1 is SGHTA and CDR2 is FQGTGA in the germline V gene. V shed 5 bases, J shed 6 bases, and the junction held 12 bases outside the gene matches. CDR3 amino acids: CASSHVAGRSFNEQFF. CDR3 sequence (DNA): TGTGCCAGCAGCCATGTAGCGGGGAGGAGTTTCAATGAGCAGTTCTTC.

This clonotype has a handful of counts. The chain has TRBV7-9 and TRBJ2-3, with no clear D. Germline CDR1 reads SEHNR; CDR2 reads FQNEAQ (reference sequence). The CDR3 contains 13 residues. V lost 1 base to trimming and J lost 6 bases, with 8 bases between them. This chain's CDR3 is CASSLVSGDTQYF. DNA for the CDR3: TGTGCCAGCAGCTTAGTGTCTGGGGATACGCAGTATTTT.

This clonotype was counted at least ten times. V usage is TRBV12-3 or TRBV12-4 and J usage is TRBJ1-2, with D perhaps matching TRBD1 (6 bases). The CDR3 is 12 residues long. Trimming shortened V by 10 bases and J by 8 bases, and 17 bases separated the two germline ends. The CDR3: CAIQQGTGGYTF. The CDR3 DNA follows: TGTGCCATTCAACAGGGTACAGGCGGCTACACCTTC.

The table lists this clonotype with a few counts. The chain joins TRBV12-3 or TRBV12-4 to TRBJ2-7; the D gene could be TRBD1 or TRBD2 (6 bases each). The CDR3 length is 13 residues. Trimming removed 3 bases at V and 5 bases at J, with 11 bases between. The CDR3 protein is CASSFYRGDEQYF. The CDR3 DNA reads TGTGCCAGCAGTTTTTATAGGGGGGACGAGCAGTACTTC.